The sequence of this TCR beta chain was determined in a study of T cell responses to AZD1222 COVID-19 vaccine. Study-wide points: Unmutated variant regions are reportedly targeted by nearly half of spike-specific TCRs.

The V gene's germline CDR1 is LGHDT and CDR2 YNNKEL (reference sequence). The CDR3 has 15 residues. V dropped 5 bases and J dropped 4; count of bases not matched to a gene: 6. This clone showed up just a few times. Antigen unknown. Method: immunoSEQ multiplex PCR; TCRdb's copy keeps in-frame clones and lacks some. The sample lists some 110,000 clones; around 85% were seen once. This clonotype was obtained from an adult in good health. The sequences come from peripheral blood, collected on day 0 of MenACWY control vaccination. V is TRBV3-1 (or the pseudogene TRBV3-2) and J is TRBJ2-3, with 10 bases identical to TRBD1. This CDR3 is CASSAWTGGPDTQYF. The CDR3 bases are TGTGCCAGCAGCGCCTGGACAGGGGGTCCAGATACGCAGTATTTT.